The source of this T cell receptor beta chain is a study of shared clonotypes between healthy human individuals (TCRdb year 2020). For context, the study as a whole: The cohort comprised a couple of women and three men aged 18 to 49 years. For each donor, CD4 naive and CD4 memory were each run on three plates, CD8 naive on two plates, and CD8 memory on one plate. The study deeply sequenced blood TCR repertoires of five healthy adults to estimate repertoire size and the extent of clonotype sharing between individuals. To increase sequencing depth and limit assay-specific biases, TCR repertoire library preparation and sequencing were carried out by different laboratories using diverse techniques. Between about 0.94 and 8.9 billion PBMCs per donor were obtained by leukapheresis. What the study reported, not specific to this receptor: Larger estimated clonotype richness was generally found for naive subsets than for memory subsets. Roughly 5.2% of naive CD4, around 4% of naive CD8, 2% to 2.5% of memory CD4, and approximately 0.4% of memory CD8 clonotypes were shared across a handful of donors. Sampling was restricted to blood, and TCR repertoires in tissue are likely to differ from TCR repertoires in blood. Based on pairwise subsampling, the degree of clonotype sharing among donors was expected to be affected by sequencing depth. The genetic and exposure-history diversity represented was limited by the small number of donors. Compared with non-shared clonotypes, the clonotypes found in all four sorted-subset donors had higher generation probabilities. Incomplete sequencing was indicated by rarefaction of sorted-subset datasets, despite the large sequencing depth.

V and J lose 0 bases and 6 bases, and a span of 4 bases separates them. Spanning cysteine to phenylalanine, the CDR3 consists of 11 amino acids. The entry retains the CDR3 DNA only, 33 bases that are in frame from base 1. The germline V gene (reference sequence) specifies DFQATT as CDR1 and SNEGSKA as CDR2. Healthy HIV-negative adults with no recently reported acute infections or vaccinations were included as donors. Every donor was a Caucasian adult living in Nashville, Tennessee, USA. CD4+ T cells were enriched through magnetic negative selection, after which naive cells were positively selected on CD45RA and the remaining negative fraction served as the memory subset. Blood was collected by leukapheresis, and PBMCs were isolated by Ficoll-Histopaque density gradient centrifugation and then cryopreserved in liquid nitrogen vapor phase. Analytical flow cytometry was used to check the purity and quantity of each magnetically sorted T cell population. Genomic DNA was isolated from each sorted fraction and quantified by UV absorbance on a Nanodrop 2000c.

Using the deep immunoSEQ assay, multiplex PCR amplified TCR CDR3 regions from genomic DNA. Extracted genomic DNA from each cell subset was distributed evenly across all wells of several immunoSEQ 96-well plates, and each plate was treated as a replicate. For sorted subsets, each replicate PCR was loaded with roughly 0.2 ug genomic DNA, equivalent to approximately 33,000 T cell genomes. Purified libraries were quantified with a Qubit 3.0 fluorometer, sized on a Bioanalyzer 2100, and re-quantified with the KAPA Library Quantification kit. A separate single-read 150-cycle Illumina NextSeq 550 flow cell was used to sequence each immunoSEQ 96-well plate. On the authors' methods: The immunoSEQ output contained only junctional sequences without quality scores, so filtering could not match that applied to full-length reads. To assign V/J genes and CDR3, sequences were annotated against IMGT germline references using PyIR, a Python wrapper for IgBLAST v1.9. Reads were filtered out if the reads had weak V/J assignments (E-value above 1e-6), no CDR3, stop codons, out-of-frame junctions, or ambiguous translated residues. V3J clonotypes were defined as sequences sharing an identical inferred V gene, J gene, and CDR3 amino acid sequence. Percentage overlap between repertoires was computed as shared unique clonotypes divided by the size of the smaller repertoire. Repertoire richness was assessed with RTK rarefaction, the Chao1 estimator, and Recon v2.1 estimates of unobserved clonotypes. OLGA was used to compute generation probabilities for all TCRbeta clonotypes that the gDNA method yielded from a handful of donors. In TCRdb, the immuneACCESS table is reduced to in-frame sequences with V and J assigned. These tables do not hold every clone; where another copy was compared, an unresolved V gene accounts for under half, and the others remain unexplained. V and J calls and clone size follow that table, whereas D and trimming were derived from the DNA. In this sample the table shows around 1.1 million clones, around 78% of which occur a single time. The ten biggest clones cover roughly 0.62% of the sample.

This clone was recorded a few times. There is no known antigen for this receptor. Per-base qualities were not stored, and no clone one base away is much larger. This receptor chain uses TRBV20-1 and TRBJ2-3, with an unclear D gene assignment. The receptor was derived from a man younger than 35 in good health. Some clones in this sample may be carry-over from other donors' samples. Sequencing input: memory CD4+ T cells from PBMCs. The cell subset or site label on this specimen signifies: CD45RA-negative fraction. The base sequence is TGCAGTGCTAGAGATTCCGATACGCAGTATTTT. Translated, this is CSARDSDTQYF.